This T cell receptor beta chain was identified in a study of neurological immune-mediated disorders. This clonotype has ten or more counts. TCRdb called the 5' RACE reads again in MiXCR, with one record for every CDR3 protein. The table records approximately 30,000 distinct CDR3 sequences, under 5% of them present only once. The CDR3 length is 22 residues. With V trimmed by 1 base and J by 1 base, 17 bases remained unmatched. CDR1 and CDR2 (germline): SGHTA, FQGNSA. The specimen was CD4+ T cells from blood. This sequence originates from a woman aged 40 to 55 in good health. The chain combines TRBV7-2 with TRBJ2-3, with 13 bases matching TRBD2. CDR3: CASSLGGGTGGGLAGGTDTQYF. The CDR3 DNA follows: TGTGCCAGCAGCTTAGGGGGGGGTACAGGGGGCGGACTAGCGGGAGGCACAGATACGCAGTATTTT.